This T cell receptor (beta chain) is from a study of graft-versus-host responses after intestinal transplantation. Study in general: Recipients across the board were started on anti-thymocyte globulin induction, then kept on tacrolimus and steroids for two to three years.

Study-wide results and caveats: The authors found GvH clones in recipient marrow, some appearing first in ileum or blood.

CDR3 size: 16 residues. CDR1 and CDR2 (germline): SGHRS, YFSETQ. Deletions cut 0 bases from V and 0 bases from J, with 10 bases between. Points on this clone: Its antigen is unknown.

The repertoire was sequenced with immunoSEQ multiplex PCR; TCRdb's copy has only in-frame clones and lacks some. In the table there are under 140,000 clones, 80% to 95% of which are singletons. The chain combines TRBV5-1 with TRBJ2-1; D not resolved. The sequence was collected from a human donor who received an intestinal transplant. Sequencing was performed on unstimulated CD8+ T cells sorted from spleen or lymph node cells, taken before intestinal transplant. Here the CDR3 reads CASSLGLSSSYNEQFF. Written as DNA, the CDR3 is TGCGCCAGCAGCTTGGGGCTGTCCAGCTCCTACAATGAGCAGTTCTTC.